This T cell receptor beta chain was found in a study of blood T cell repertoires in COVID-19. Study-level background: Before being deemed recovered, Cohort 3 donors had two negative PCRs, clearance, or symptom resolution.

Worth noting for this clone: This sample also contains other DNA sequences that code for the same CDR3.

Sequencing used immunoSEQ multiplex PCR; TCRdb keeps in-frame clones, though not all of them. Seen here are 150,000 to 200,000 clones, about 86% observed once, and the top ten hold about 26%. CDR3 length: 15 amino acids. The trim removed 0 bases at V and 5 bases at J, leaving 0 bases unmatched. Germline V CDR1 and CDR2: SGHNT, YYREEE (reference sequence). The specimen was PBMCs or T cells enriched from blood (not recorded which). The chain recombines TRBV5-4 with TRBJ2-1, with 12 bases fitting TRBD2. This sequence originates from a woman aged 40 to 55 in a cohort exposed to, infected with or recovered from COVID-19 (not recorded which). The CDR3 spells CASSLGLAGDNEQFF. In DNA form, the CDR3 reads TGTGCCAGCAGCTTGGGACTAGCGGGAGACAATGAGCAGTTCTTC.